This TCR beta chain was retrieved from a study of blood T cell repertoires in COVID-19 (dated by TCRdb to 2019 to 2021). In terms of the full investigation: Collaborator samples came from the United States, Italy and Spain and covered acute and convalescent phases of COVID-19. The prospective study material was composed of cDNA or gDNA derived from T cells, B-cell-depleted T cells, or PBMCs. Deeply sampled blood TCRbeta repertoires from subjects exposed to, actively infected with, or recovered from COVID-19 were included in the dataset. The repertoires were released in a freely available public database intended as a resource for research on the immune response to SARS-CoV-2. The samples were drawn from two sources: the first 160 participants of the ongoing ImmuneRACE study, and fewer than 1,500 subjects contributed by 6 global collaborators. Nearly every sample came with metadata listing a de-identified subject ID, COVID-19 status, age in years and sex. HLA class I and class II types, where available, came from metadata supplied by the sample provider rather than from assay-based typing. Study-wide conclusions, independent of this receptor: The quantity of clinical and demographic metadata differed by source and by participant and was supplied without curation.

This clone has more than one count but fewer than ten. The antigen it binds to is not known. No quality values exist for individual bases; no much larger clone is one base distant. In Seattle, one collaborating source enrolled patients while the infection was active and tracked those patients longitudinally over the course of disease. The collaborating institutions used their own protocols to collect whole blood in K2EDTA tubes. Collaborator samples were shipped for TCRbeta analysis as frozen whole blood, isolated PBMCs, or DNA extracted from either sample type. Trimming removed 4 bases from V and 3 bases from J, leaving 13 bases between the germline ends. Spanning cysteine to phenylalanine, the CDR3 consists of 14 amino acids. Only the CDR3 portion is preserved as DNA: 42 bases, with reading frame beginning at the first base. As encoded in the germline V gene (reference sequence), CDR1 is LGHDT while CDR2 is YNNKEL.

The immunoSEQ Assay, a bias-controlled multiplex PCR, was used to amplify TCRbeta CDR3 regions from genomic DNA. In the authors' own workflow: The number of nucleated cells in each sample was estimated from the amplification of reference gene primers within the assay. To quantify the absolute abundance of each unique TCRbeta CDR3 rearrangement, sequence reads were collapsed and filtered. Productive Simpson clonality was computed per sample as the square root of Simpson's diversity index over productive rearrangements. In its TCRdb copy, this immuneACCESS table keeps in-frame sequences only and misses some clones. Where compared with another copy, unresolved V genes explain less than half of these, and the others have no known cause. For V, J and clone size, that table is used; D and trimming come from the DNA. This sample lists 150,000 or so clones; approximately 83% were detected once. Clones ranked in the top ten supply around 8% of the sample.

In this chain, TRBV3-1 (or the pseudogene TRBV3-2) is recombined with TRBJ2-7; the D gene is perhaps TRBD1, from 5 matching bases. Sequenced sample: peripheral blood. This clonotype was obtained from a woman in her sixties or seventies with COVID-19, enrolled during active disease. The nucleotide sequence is TGTGCCAGCAGCCTCTCGACAGATAACTACGAGCAGTACTTC. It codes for CASSLSTDNYEQYF.